Presented here are 15 T cell receptor beta chains from one specimen sequenced in a study of cytomegalovirus exposure and HLA in healthy donors. Using immunoSEQ multiplex PCR, the repertoire was profiled, and TCRdb retains in-frame clones only, with some absent. Of approximately 130,000 clones in the sample, approximately 90% were seen once. Material for sequencing was PBMCs. The receptors here all came from a woman under 30 in good health and CMV-seronegative.

The rearrangement joins TRBV5-1 to TRBJ2-1; D is possibly TRBD2 (5 bases). V dropped 0 bases and J dropped 9 bases, with 10 bases sitting between them. CDR1 is SGHRS and CDR2 is YFSETQ in the germline V gene. This CDR3 is 13 amino acids long. The CDR3 sequence: CASSLAGSSEQFF. In nucleotides, the CDR3 is TGCGCCAGCAGCTTGGCGGGGTCGAGTGAGCAGTTCTTC.

The gene calls are TRBV4-1 and TRBJ2-1; possible D gene TRBD2, 7 bases. The length of the CDR3 is 18 residues. The V end lost 4 bases, the J end lost 0 bases, and 19 bases lay between the germline ends. Germline assignment: CDR1 MGHRA and CDR2 YSYEKL. CDR3 bases: TGCGCCAGCAGCCGCACTATGCTAGCGGACAGCTCCTACAATGAGCAGTTCTTC. Translation: CASSRTMLADSSYNEQFF.

The chain recombines TRBV6-7 with TRBJ2-2; no clear D gene. TRBV6-7 is assigned to the ORF class and has an uncertain function. CDR3 length: 16 amino acids. V was cut by 5 bases and J by 0 bases, with 13 bases left in between. The CDR3 is CASSRGRVSNTGELFF. In DNA, the CDR3 is TGTGCCAGCAGTCGTGGTCGGGTATCGAACACCGGGGAGCTGTTTTTT.

This CDR3 is CAISAVAGGPNEQFF. As DNA, the CDR3 is TGTGCCATCAGTGCAGTGGCGGGGGGGCCCAATGAGCAGTTCTTC. The genes are TRBV10-3 and TRBJ2-1; TRBD2 agrees at 9 bases. CDR1 is ENHRY, CDR2 SYGVKD, per germline. CDR3 length: 15 residues. V trimming: 4 bases; J trimming: 6 bases; junction bases outside the gene matches: 7.

This chain uses TRBV30 with TRBJ2-7; 9 bases agree with TRBD1. The V and J ends lost 4 bases and 1 base, in that order; junction bases with no gene match: 2. This CDR3 has 13 amino acids. The germline V gene encodes CDR1 GTSNPN and CDR2 SVGIG (reference sequence). CDR3 nucleotide sequence: TGTGCCTGGAACAGGGGGCTATCCTACGAGCAGTACTTC. It is translated as CAWNRGLSYEQYF.

V is TRBV7-2 and J is TRBJ1-2, with D maybe TRBD1 (6 bases). Germline V gene sequence: CDR1 SGHTA, CDR2 FQGNSA. Trimming took off 2 bases at V and 2 bases at J, with 9 bases between the two ends. This CDR3 region has 14 residues. The CDR3 region is CASSLMQGNYGYTF. DNA of the CDR3: TGTGCCAGCAGCTTAATGCAGGGGAACTATGGCTACACCTTC.

The CDR3 region is CASSLVRQAGTEAFF. CDR3 bases: TGCGCCAGCAGCTTGGTTCGCCAGGCGGGAACTGAAGCTTTCTTT. The chain is built from TRBV5-1 and TRBJ1-1; D ambiguous. The V gene's germline CDR1 is SGHRS and CDR2 YFSETQ. This CDR3 is built from 15 residues. Trimming took 0 bases from V and 5 from J, leaving 14 bases between them. The full variable domain, with the rest looked up from reference TRBV5-1 and TRBJ1-1, is KAGVTQTPRYLIKTRGQQVTLSCSPISGHRSVSWYQQTPGQGLQFLFEYFSETQRNKGNFPGRFSGRQFSNSRSEMNVSTLELGDSALYLCASSLVRQAGTEAFFGQGTRLTVV.

The rearrangement joins TRBV7-7 to TRBJ2-5; D possibly corresponds to TRBD2 (6 bases). Germline CDR1 is SSHAT and CDR2 is FNYEAQ (reference sequence). CDR3 length equals 14 residues. V lost 1 base, J lost 2 bases, and 8 bases lay in between. CDR3 protein: CASSLGRGQETQYF. CDR3 bases: TGTGCCAGCAGCTTAGGGCGGGGACAAGAGACCCAGTACTTC.

J is TRBJ1-2 and V is TRBV13; TRBD1 is a possible D gene (5 bases). Germline values: CDR1 PRHDT, CDR2 FYEKMQ (reference sequence). This CDR3 is built from 18 residues. V lost 5 bases and J 4 bases, leaving 26 bases between the germline ends. The chain's CDR3 is CASSQATNWGEGGYGYTF. The CDR3 region has the DNA TGTGCCAGCAGCCAAGCGACCAACTGGGGGGAGGGTGGCTATGGCTACACCTTC.

The chain links TRBV18 to TRBJ1-4, with TRBD1 matching 8 bases. J was trimmed by 0 bases and V by 2 bases; bases with no gene match: 8. CDR1 and CDR2 from the germline V gene are KGHSH and LQKENI. The CDR3 is 18 amino acids. CDR3 protein: CASSPGQGLSTTNEKLFF. The CDR3 DNA reads as TGTGCCAGCTCACCAGGACAGGGCCTATCTACAACTAATGAAAAACTGTTTTTT.

This rearrangement joins TRBV15 to TRBJ2-3; 8 bases are a match to TRBD1. Trimming removed 4 bases from V and 4 bases from J; junction bases left unmatched: 10. Germline loops: CDR1 LNHNV, CDR2 YYDKDF (reference sequence). There are 16 residues in the CDR3. The CDR3 DNA sequence: TGTGCCACCAGCACGGGGACAGGATCTTTCCCAGATACGCAGTATTTT. Translation: CATSTGTGSFPDTQYF.

The gene calls are TRBV6-1 and TRBJ2-7; the match to TRBD2 covers 11 bases. The trim removed 6 bases at V and 6 bases at J, leaving 10 bases unmatched. In germline, CDR1 is MNHNS, CDR2 SASEGT. The CDR3 is made up of 15 amino acids. CDR3 in DNA: TGTGCCAGCAGAGTAGCGGGAGGGCCGCGTTCCGAGCAGTACTTC. Its protein product is CASRVAGGPRSEQYF.

V and J are TRBV6-1 and TRBJ1-4; 9 bases are a match to TRBD1. The CDR3 has 17 amino acids. V lost 2 bases to trimming and J lost 0 bases; unmatched junction nucleotides: 4. In germline, CDR1 is MNHNS, CDR2 SASEGT. For the CDR3, the DNA is TGTGCCAGCAGTGAATTTAGGACAGGGGCAACTAATGAAAAACTGTTTTTT. Translated, it gives CASSEFRTGATNEKLFF.

The gene calls are TRBV2 and TRBJ2-4, with D possibly TRBD2 on 5 matching bases. This CDR3 is built from 17 residues. The V end lost 2 bases, the J end lost 0 bases, and 14 bases lay between the germline ends. CDR1 SNHLY and CDR2 FYNNEI come from the germline V gene. CDR3 sequence reads: CASSETGRILAKNIQYF. In DNA form, the CDR3 reads TGTGCCAGCAGTGAAACGGGGAGAATTTTAGCCAAAAACATTCAGTACTTC.

The rearrangement uses TRBV15 and TRBJ2-1; D uncertain. The germline V gene encodes CDR1 LNHNV and CDR2 YYDKDF (reference sequence). V lost 0 bases to trimming and J lost 0 bases, with 12 bases between them. CDR3 length equals 17 residues. Here the CDR3 DNA reads TGTGCCACCAGCAGAGAGGGCTTCTCCAGCTCCTACAATGAGCAGTTCTTC. It codes for CATSREGFSSSYNEQFF. Full variable domain (outside the CDR3, taken from reference TRBV15 and TRBJ2-1): DAMVIQNPRYQVTQFGKPVTLSCSQTLNHNVMYWYQQKSSQAPKLLFHYYDKDFNNEADTPDNFQSRRPNTSFCFLDIRSPGLGDTAMYLCATSREGFSSSYNEQFFGPGTRLTVL.